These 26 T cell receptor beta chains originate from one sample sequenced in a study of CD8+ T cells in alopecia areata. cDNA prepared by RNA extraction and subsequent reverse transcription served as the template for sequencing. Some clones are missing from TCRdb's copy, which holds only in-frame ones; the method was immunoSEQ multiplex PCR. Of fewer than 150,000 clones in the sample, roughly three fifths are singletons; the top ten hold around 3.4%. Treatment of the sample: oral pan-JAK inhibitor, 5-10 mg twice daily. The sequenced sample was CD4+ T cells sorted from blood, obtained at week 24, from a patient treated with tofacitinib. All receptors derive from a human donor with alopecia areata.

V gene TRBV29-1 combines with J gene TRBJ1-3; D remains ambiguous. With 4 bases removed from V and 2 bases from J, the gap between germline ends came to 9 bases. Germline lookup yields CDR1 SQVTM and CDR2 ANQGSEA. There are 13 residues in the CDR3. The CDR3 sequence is CSVGGHPGNTIYF. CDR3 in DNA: TGCAGCGTTGGAGGGCACCCTGGAAACACCATATATTTT.

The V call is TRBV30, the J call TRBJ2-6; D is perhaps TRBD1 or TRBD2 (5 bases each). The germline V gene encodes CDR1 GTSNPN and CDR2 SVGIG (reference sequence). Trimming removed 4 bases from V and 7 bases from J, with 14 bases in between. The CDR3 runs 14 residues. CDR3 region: CAWTFGTLANVLTF. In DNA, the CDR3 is TGTGCCTGGACCTTTGGGACCCTTGCCAACGTCCTGACTTTC. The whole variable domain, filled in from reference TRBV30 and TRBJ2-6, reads SQTIHQWPATLVQPVGSPLSLECTVEGTSNPNLYWYRQAAGRGLQLLFYSVGIGQISSEVPQNLSASRPQDRQFILSSKKLLLSDSGFYLCAWTFGTLANVLTFGAGSRLTVL.

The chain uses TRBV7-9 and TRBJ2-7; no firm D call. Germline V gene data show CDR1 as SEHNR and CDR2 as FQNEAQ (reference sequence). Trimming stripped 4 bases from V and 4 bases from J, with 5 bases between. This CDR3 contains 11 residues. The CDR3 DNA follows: TGTGCCAGCAGCTCGGAGTACGAGCAGTACTTC. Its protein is CASSSEYEQYF.

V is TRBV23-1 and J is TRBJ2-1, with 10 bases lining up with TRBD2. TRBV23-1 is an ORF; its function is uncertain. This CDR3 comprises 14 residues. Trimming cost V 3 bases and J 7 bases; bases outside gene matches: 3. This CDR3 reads CASSQSSGGNEQFF. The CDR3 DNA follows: TGCGCCAGCAGTCAGTCTAGCGGGGGTAATGAGCAGTTCTTC.

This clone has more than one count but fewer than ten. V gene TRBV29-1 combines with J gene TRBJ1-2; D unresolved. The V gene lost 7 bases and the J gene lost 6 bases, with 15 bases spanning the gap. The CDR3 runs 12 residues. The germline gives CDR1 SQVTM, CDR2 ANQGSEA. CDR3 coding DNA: TGCAGCGCCAATATTATGGGTAATGGCTACACCTTC. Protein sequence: CSANIMGNGYTF. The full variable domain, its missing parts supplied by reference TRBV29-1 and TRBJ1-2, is SAVISQKPSRDICQRGTSLTIQCQVDSQVTMMFWYRQQPGQSLTLIATANQGSEATYESGFVIDKFPISRPNLTFSTLTVSNMSPEDSSIYLCSANIMGNGYTFGSGTRLTVV.

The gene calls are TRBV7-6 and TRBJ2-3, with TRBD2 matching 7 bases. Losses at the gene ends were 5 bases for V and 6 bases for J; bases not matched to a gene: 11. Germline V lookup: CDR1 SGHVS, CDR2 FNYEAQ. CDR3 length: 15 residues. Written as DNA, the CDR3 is TGTGCCAGCAGCACTCTAGCGGCCTCGGGGGATACGCAGTATTTT. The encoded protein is CASSTLAASGDTQYF.

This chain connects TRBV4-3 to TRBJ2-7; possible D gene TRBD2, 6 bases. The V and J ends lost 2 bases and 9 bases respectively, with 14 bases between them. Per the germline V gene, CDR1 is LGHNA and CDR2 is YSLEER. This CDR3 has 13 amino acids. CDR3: CASSQLVGSSQYF. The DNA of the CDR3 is TGCGCCAGCAGCCAACTGGTCGGGAGTTCGCAGTACTTC.

The CDR3 sequence is CACADNLPPYEQYF. The DNA of the CDR3 is TGTGCCTGTGCCGACAATCTTCCCCCCTACGAGCAGTACTTC. The V call is TRBV30, the J call TRBJ2-7; no clear D gene. There are 14 residues in the CDR3. From germline, CDR1 is GTSNPN and CDR2 SVGIG (reference sequence). The V end lost 6 bases, the J end lost 2 bases, and 17 bases lay between the germline ends.

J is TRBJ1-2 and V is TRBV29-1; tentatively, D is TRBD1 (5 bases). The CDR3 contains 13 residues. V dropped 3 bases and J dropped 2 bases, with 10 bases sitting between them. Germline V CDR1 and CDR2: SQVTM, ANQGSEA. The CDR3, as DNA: TGCAGCGTTGAGCCGGGACGGAACTATGGCTACACCTTC. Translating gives CSVEPGRNYGYTF.

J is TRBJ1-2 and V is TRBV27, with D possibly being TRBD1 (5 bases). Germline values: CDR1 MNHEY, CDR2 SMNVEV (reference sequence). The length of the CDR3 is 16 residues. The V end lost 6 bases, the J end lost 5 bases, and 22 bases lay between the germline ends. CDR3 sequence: CASRPDSLRGIYGYTF. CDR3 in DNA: TGTGCCAGCAGACCAGACAGCCTCCGCGGTATTTATGGCTACACCTTC.

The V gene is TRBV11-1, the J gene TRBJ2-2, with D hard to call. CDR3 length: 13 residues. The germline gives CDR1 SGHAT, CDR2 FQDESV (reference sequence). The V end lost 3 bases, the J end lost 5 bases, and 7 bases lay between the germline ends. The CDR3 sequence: CASSFSPTGELFF. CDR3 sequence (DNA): TGTGCCAGCAGCTTCAGTCCGACCGGGGAGCTGTTTTTT.

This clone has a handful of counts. The CDR3 DNA is TGCAGCGTTGGTTCGGAACCATATGGCTACACCTTC. It translates to CSVGSEPYGYTF. The chain has TRBV29-1 and TRBJ1-2; D is undetermined. The CDR3 is 12 residues long. The V and J ends lost 4 bases and 5 bases respectively, with 11 bases between them. Germline loops: CDR1 SQVTM, CDR2 ANQGSEA.

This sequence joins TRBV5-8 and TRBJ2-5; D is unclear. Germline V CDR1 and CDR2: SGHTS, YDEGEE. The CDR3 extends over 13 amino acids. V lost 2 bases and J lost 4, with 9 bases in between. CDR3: CASSFLRRETQYF. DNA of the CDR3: TGTGCCAGCAGCTTCTTGCGGAGAGAGACCCAGTACTTC.

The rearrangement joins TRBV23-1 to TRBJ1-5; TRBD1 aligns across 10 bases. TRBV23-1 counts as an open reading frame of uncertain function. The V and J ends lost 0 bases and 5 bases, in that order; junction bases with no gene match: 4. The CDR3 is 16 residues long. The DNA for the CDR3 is TGCGCCAGCAGTCAATCTAGGACAGGGGGACATCAGCCCCAGCATTTT. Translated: CASSQSRTGGHQPQHF.

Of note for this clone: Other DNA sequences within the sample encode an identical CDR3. This CDR3 reads CASSEQGNTGELFF. CDR3 sequence (DNA): TGTGCCAGCAGTGAACAGGGTAACACCGGGGAGCTGTTTTTT. V usage is TRBV2 and J usage is TRBJ2-2; possible D gene TRBD1, 5 bases. The germline CDR1 and CDR2 sequences are SNHLY and FYNNEI. The V gene lost 2 bases and the J gene lost 2 bases, with 6 bases spanning the gap. The CDR3 covers 14 residues.

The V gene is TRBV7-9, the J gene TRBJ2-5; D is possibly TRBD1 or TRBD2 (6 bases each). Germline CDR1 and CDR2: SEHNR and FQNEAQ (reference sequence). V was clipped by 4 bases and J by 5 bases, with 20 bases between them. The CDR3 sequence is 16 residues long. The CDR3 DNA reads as TGTGCCAGCAGCTATTCGGGGGCGAGTGGTCTGGAGACCCAGTACTTC. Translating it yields CASSYSGASGLETQYF.

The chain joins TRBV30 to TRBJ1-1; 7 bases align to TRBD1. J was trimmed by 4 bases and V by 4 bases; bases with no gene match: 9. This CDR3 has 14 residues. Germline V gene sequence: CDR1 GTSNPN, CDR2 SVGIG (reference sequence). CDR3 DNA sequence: TGTGCCTGGAATCCGGGACAGTTTGCCACTGAAGCTTTCTTT. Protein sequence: CAWNPGQFATEAFF. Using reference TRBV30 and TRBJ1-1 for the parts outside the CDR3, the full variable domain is SQTIHQWPATLVQPVGSPLSLECTVEGTSNPNLYWYRQAAGRGLQLLFYSVGIGQISSEVPQNLSASRPQDRQFILSSKKLLLSDSGFYLCAWNPGQFATEAFFGQGTRLTVV.

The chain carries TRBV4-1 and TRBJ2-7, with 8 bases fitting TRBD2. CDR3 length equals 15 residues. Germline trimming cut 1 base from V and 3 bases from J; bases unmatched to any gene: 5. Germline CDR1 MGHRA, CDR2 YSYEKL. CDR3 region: CASSQGGGPIYEQYF. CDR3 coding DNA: TGCGCCAGCAGCCAAGGCGGGGGGCCGATCTACGAGCAGTACTTC.

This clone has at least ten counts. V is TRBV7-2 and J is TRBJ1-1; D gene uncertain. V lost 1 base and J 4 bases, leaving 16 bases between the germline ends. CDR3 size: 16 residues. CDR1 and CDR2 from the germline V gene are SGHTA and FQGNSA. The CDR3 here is CASSLGARHEGTEAFF. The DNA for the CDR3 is TGTGCCAGCAGCTTAGGCGCGCGGCACGAGGGCACTGAAGCTTTCTTT.

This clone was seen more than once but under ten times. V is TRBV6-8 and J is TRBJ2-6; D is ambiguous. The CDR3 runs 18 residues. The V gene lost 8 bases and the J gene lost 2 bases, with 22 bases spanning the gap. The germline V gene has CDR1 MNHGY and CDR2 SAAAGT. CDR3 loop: CASLNTGLQPTGANVLTF. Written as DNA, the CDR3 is TGTGCCAGCTTGAATACCGGGCTCCAGCCCACTGGGGCCAACGTCCTGACTTTC.

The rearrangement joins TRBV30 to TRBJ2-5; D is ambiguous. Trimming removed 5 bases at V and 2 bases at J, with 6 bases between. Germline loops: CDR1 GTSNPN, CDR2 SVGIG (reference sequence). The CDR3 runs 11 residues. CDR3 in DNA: TGTGCCTGGGGGCTTCAAGAGACCCAGTACTTC. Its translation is CAWGLQETQYF.

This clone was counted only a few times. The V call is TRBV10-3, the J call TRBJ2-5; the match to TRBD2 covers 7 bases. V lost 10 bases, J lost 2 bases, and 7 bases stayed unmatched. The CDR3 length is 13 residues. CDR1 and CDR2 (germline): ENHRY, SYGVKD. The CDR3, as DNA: TGTGCCACTCGCGGGGGAAGACAAGAGACCCAGTACTTC. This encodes CATRGGRQETQYF.

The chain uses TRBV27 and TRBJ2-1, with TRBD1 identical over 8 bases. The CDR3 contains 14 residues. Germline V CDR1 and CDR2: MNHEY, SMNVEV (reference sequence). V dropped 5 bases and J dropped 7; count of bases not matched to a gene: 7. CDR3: CASSRTGTQNEQFF. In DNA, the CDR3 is TGTGCCAGCAGTAGGACAGGGACCCAAAATGAGCAGTTCTTC.

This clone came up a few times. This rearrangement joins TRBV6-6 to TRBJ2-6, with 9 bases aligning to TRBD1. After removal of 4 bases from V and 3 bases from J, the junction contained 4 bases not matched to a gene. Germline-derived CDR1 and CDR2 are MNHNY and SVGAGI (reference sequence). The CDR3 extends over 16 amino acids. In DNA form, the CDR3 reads TGTGCCAGCAGTTCCGGGACAGGGAGTGGGGCCAACGTCCTGACTTTC. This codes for CASSSGTGSGANVLTF.

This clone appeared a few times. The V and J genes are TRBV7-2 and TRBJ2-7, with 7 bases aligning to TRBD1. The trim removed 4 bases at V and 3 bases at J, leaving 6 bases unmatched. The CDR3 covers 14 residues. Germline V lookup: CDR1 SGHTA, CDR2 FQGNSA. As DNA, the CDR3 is TGTGCCAGCAGCTCCCGACAGGGTGGCTACGAGCAGTACTTC. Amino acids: CASSSRQGGYEQYF.

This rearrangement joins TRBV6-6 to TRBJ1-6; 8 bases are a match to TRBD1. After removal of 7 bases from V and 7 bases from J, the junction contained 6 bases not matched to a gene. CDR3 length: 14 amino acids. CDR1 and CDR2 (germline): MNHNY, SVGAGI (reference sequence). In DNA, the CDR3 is TGTGCCAGCATCAGGACAGGGTGGAATTCACCCCTCCACTTT. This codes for CASIRTGWNSPLHF.